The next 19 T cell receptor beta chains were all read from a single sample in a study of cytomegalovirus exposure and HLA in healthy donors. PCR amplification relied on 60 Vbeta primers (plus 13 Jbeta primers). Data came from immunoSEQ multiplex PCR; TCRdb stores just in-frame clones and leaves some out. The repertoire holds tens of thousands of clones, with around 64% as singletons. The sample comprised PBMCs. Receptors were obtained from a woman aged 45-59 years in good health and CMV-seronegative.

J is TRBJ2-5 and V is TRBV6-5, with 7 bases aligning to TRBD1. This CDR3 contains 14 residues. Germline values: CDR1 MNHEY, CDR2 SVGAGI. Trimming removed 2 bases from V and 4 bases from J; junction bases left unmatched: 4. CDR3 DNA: TGTGCCAGCAGTTACCAAGGGGGCCCAGAGACCCAGTACTTC. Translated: CASSYQGGPETQYF.

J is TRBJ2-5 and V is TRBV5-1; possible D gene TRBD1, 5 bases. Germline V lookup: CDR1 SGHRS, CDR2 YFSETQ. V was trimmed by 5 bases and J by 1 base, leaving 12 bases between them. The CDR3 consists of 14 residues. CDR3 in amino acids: CASRSQGTQETQYF. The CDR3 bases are TGCGCCAGCAGGTCTCAGGGAACCCAAGAGACCCAGTACTTC.

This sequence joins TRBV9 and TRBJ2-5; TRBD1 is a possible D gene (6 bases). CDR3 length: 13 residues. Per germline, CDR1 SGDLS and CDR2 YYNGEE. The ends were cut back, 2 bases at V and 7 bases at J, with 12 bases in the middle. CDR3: CASSVTGSGTQYF. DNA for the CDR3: TGTGCCAGCAGCGTCACAGGGTCCGGGACCCAGTACTTC.

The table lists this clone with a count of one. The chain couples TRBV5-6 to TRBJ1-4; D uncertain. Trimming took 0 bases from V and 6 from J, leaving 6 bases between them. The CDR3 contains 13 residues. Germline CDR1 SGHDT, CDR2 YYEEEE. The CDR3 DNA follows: TGTGCCAGCAGCTTGGGCCCGGATGAAAAACTGTTTTTT. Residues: CASSLGPDEKLFF.

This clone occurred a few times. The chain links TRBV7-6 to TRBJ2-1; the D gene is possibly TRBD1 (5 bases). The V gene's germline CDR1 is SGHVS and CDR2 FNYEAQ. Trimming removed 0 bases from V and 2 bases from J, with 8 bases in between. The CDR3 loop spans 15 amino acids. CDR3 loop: CASSLAQGAYNEQFF. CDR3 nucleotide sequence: TGTGCCAGCAGCTTAGCCCAGGGCGCCTACAATGAGCAGTTCTTC.

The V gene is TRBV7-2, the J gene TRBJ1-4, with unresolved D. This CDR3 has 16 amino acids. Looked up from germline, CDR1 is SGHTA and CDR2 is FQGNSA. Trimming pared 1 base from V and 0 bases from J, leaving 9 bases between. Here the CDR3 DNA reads TGTGCCAGCAGCTTAGACCCAGAAGCAACTAATGAAAAACTGTTTTTT. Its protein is CASSLDPEATNEKLFF.

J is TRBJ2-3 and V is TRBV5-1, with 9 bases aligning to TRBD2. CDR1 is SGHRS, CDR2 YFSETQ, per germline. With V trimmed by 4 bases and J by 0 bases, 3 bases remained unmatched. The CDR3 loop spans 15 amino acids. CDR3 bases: TGCGCCAGCAGCGATACTAGCGGGAGCACAGATACGCAGTATTTT. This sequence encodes CASSDTSGSTDTQYF. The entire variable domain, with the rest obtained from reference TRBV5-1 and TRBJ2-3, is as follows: KAGVTQTPRYLIKTRGQQVTLSCSPISGHRSVSWYQQTPGQGLQFLFEYFSETQRNKGNFPGRFSGRQFSNSRSEMNVSTLELGDSALYLCASSDTSGSTDTQYFGPGTRLTVL.

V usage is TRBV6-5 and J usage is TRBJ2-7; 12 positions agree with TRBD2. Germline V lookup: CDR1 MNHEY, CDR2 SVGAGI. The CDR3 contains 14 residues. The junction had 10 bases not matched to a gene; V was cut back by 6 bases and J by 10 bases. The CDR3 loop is CASRLGLAGPPQYF. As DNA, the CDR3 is TGTGCCAGCAGGCTGGGACTAGCGGGCCCTCCACAGTACTTC.

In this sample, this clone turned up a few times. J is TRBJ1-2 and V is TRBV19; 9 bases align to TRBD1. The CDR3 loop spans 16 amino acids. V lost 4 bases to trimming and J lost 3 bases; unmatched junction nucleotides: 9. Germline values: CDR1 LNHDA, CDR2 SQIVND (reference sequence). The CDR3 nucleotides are TGTGCCAGTAGTACCCCCCGCACAGGGGGCGACTATGGCTACACCTTC. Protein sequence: CASSTPRTGGDYGYTF.

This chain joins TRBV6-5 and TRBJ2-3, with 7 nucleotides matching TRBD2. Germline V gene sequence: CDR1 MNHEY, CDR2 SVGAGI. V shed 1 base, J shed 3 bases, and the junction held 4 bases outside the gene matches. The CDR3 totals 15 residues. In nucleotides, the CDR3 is TGTGCCAGCAGTTACTTAGCGGGCGTTACAGATACGCAGTATTTT. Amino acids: CASSYLAGVTDTQYF.

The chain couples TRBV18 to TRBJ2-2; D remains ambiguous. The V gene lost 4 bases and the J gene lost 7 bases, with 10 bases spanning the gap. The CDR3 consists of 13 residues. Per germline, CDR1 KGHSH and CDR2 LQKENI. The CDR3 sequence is CASSLSGDGELFF. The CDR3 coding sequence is TGTGCCAGCTCACTCTCCGGAGACGGGGAGCTGTTTTTT.

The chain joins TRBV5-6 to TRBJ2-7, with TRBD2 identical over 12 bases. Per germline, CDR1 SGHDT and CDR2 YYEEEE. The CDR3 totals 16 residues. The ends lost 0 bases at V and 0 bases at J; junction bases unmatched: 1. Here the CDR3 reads CASSLGLAGASYEQYF. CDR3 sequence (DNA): TGTGCCAGCAGCTTGGGACTAGCGGGAGCCTCCTACGAGCAGTACTTC.

The CDR3 bases are TGCAGTGCTAGTACAGGATATGGCTACACCTTC. It specifies CSASTGYGYTF. This sequence joins TRBV20-1 and TRBJ1-2; tentatively, D is TRBD1 (5 bases). Germline CDR1 is DFQATT and CDR2 is SNEGSKA (reference sequence). Deletions cut 3 bases from V and 5 bases from J, with 7 bases between. The CDR3 is 11 residues long.

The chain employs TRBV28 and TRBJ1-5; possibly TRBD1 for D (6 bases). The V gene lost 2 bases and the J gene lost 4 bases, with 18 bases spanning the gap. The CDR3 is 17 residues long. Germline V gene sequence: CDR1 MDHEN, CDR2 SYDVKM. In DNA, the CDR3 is TGTGCCAGCAGTTTACGTATCGCGGGGGGGCCTAATCAGCCCCAGCATTTT. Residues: CASSLRIAGGPNQPQHF.

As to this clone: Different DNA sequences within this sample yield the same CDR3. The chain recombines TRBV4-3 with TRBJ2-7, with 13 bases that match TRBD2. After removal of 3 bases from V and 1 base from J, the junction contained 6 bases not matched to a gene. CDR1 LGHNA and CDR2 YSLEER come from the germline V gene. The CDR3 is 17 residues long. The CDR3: CASSQGTSGRASYEQYF. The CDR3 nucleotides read TGCGCCAGCAGCCAGGGAACTAGCGGGAGGGCTTCCTACGAGCAGTACTTC.

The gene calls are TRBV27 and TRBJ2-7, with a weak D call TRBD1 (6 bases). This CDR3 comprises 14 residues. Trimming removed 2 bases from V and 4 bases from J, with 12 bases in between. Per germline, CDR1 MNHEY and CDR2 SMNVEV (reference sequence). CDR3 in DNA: TGTGCCAGCAGTTTAGCAGGGGCAAGTTACGAGCAGTACTTC. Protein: CASSLAGASYEQYF.

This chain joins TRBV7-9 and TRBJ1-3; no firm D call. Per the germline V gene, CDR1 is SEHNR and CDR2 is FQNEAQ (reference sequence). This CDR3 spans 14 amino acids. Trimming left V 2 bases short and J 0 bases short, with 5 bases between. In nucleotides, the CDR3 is TGTGCCAGCAGCTTACTGTTCTCTGGAAACACCATATATTTT. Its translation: CASSLLFSGNTIYF.

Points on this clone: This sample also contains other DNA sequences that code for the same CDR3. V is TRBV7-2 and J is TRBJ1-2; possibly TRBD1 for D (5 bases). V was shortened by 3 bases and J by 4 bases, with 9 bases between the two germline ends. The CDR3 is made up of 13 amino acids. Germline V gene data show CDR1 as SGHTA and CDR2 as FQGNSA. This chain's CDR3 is CASSFQGGYGYTF. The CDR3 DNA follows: TGTGCCAGCAGCTTCCAGGGTGGCTATGGCTACACCTTC.

The CDR3, as DNA: TGCGCCAGCAGTGAGGGGGCCCGTCCAGATACGCAGTATTTT. It specifies CASSEGARPDTQYF. This chain joins TRBV5-1 and TRBJ2-3; the match to TRBD1 covers 7 bases. The CDR3 runs to 14 residues. The V and J ends lost 5 bases and 4 bases, in that order; junction bases with no gene match: 7. Germline V gene sequence: CDR1 SGHRS, CDR2 YFSETQ.